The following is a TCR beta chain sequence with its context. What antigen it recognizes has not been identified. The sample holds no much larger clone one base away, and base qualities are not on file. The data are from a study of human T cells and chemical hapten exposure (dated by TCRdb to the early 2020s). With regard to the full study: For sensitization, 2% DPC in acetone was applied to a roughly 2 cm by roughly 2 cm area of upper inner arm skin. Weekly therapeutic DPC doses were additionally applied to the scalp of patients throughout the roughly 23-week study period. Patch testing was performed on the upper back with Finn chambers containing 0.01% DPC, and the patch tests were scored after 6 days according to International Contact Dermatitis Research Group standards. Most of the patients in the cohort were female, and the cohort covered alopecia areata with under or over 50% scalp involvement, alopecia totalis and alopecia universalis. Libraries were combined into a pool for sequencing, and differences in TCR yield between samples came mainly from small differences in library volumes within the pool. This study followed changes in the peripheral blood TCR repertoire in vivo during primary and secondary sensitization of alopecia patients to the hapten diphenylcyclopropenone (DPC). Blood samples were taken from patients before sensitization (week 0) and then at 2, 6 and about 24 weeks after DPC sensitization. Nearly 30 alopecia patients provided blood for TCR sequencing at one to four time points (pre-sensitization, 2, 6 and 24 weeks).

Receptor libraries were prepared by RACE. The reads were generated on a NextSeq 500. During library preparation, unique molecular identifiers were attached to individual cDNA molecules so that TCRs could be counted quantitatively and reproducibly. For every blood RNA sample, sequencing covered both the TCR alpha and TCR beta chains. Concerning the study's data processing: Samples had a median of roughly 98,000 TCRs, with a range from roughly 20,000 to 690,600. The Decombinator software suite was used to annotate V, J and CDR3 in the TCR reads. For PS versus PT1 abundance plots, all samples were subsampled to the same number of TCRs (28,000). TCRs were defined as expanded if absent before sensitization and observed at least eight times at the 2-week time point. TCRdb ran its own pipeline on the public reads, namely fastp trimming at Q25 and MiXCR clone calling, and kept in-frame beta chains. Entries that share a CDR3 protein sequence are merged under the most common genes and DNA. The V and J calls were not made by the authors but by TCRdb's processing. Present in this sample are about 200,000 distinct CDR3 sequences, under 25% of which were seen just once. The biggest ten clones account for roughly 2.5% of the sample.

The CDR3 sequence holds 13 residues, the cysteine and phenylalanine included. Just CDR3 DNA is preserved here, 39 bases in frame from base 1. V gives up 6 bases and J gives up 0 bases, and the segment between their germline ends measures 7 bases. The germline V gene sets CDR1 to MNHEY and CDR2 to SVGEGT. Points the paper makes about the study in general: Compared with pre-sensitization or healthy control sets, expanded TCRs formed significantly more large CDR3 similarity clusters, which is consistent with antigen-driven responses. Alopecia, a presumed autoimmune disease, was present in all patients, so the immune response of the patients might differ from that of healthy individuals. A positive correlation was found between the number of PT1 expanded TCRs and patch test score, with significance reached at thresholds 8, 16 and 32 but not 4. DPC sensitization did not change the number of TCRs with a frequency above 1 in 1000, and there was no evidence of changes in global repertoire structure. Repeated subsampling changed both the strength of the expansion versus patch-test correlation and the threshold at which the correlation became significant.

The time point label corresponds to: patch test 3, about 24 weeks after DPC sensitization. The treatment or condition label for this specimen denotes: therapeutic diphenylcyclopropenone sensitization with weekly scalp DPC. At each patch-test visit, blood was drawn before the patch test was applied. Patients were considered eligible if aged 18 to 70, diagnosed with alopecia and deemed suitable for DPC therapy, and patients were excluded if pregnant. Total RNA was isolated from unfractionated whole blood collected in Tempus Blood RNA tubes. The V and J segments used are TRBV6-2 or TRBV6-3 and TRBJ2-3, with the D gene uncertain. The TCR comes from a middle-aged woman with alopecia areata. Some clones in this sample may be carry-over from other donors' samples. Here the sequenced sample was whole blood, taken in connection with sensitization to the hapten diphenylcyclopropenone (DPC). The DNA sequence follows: TGTGCCAGCAGGATGCCTAGCACAGATACGCAGTATTTT. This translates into CASRMPSTDTQYF.